The clone carrying this T cell receptor (beta chain) occurred many times. The antigen remains unidentified. V was trimmed by 6 bases and J by 5 bases, leaving 16 bases between them. This CDR3 is built from 15 residues. TCRdb recomputed calls from the 5' RACE reads with MiXCR, one row per CDR3 protein. This table has under 1 million distinct CDR3 sequences, roughly an eighth appearing once. The sample is drawn from a study of identical twins. Notes on the study in general: In cord blood, abundant beta clonotypes had fewer insertions; memory showed no trend.

These data are also associated with another study on yellow fever vaccine responses in identical twins. From that second work: Convergence reportedly seemed to mark part of the twins' vaccine T cell response, with personalization marking the rest.

Sequencing used PBMCs. This clonotype was obtained from a woman younger than 35 in good health. The chain is built from TRBV12-3 or TRBV12-4 and TRBJ2-2, with D perhaps TRBD2 (5 bases). The CDR3 region is CASRISGSGTGELFF. The CDR3 DNA reads TGTGCCAGCAGAATTTCCGGGTCGGGAACCGGGGAGCTGTTTTTT.